These T cell receptor beta chains were read from a single sample in a study of molecular identifiers for immune sequencing clone quantification. TCRdb re-called the PCR reads through MiXCR, storing one row per CDR3 protein. The sample shows about 500,000 distinct CDR3 sequences, about 22% of them seen only once. Sequencing used naive CD8+ T cells from blood, with Jurkat cell RNA spiked in. The receptors come from a human donor in good health. Some libraries in this study had Jurkat cell RNA spiked in. Each CDR3 is given with its conserved first and last residue. D genes are given only for firm matches. Size is omitted from some rows. Given values are once, few, many or a class for expanded clones.

v_gene,len,d_gene,abundance,j_gene,CDR3nt,CDR3aa
TRBV5-1,14,TRBD1,-,TRBJ2-1,TGCGCCAGCAGCTCAAAGACAGGGGGCAATGAGCAGTTCTTC,CASSSKTGGNEQFF
TRBV28,17,TRBD1,many,TRBJ2-4,TGTGCCAGCACCGGGCTGGGGGACAGTCTGTCGGGGAACATTCAGTACTTC,CASTGLGDSLSGNIQYF
TRBV13,14,-,few,TRBJ1-1,TGTGCCAGCAGCTTACTTTCAGGGGCCGGTGAAGCTTTCTTT,CASSLLSGAGEAFF
TRBV5-8,20,TRBD2,-,TRBJ2-3,TGTGCCAGCAGCTTGGAGGTCTGGCTAGCGGGAGGTGAGGGCACAGATACGCAGTATTTT,CASSLEVWLAGGEGTDTQYF
TRBV5-1,15,TRBD1,many,TRBJ2-7,TGCGCCAGCAGCGGATGGACAGGGGGCACCTACGAGCAGTACTTC,CASSGWTGGTYEQYF
TRBV6-2/TRBV6-3,15,-,many,TRBJ1-1,TGTGCCAGCAGCCACGAGGTGACCACTGGTACTGAAGCTTTCTTT,CASSHEVTTGTEAFF
TRBV10-2,14,-,-,TRBJ2-5,TGCGCCAGCAGTGATGGGGGGGCCGAAGAGACCCAGTACTTC,CASSDGGAEETQYF
TRBV28,12,-,many,TRBJ2-7,TGTGCCAGCAGTTTGGCCAGTGACGAGCAGTACTTC,CASSLASDEQYF
TRBV29-1,13,-,many,TRBJ2-7,TGCAGCGTACCAAAATTGGATAGCGACGAGCAGTACTTC,CSVPKLDSDEQYF
TRBV9,15,-,few,TRBJ1-6,TGTGCCAGCAGCGTAGCGGGCAGGAGTCCTTCACCCCTCCACTTT,CASSVAGRSPSPLHF
TRBV20-1,20,TRBD2,few,TRBJ2-3,TGCAGTGCTAGAGTAACTAGCGGCATTTCGCCTGTATCTTTCACAGATACGCAGTATTTT,CSARVTSGISPVSFTDTQYF
TRBV12-3/TRBV12-4,17,-,many,TRBJ1-3,TGTGCCAGCAGTACTTCAGCGGACGGCCTCTCTGGAAACACCATATATTTT,CASSTSADGLSGNTIYF
TRBV4-1,15,TRBD1,many,TRBJ1-5,TGCGCCAGCAGCCAACAGGGGGCCAGCAATCAGCCCCAGCATTTT,CASSQQGASNQPQHF
TRBV28,15,-,few,TRBJ1-2,TGTGCCAGCAGTTTGCGGCAGGGTCTTAACTATGGCTACACCTTC,CASSLRQGLNYGYTF
TRBV2,13,-,few,TRBJ2-1,TGTGCCAGCAGTGAAGTAGGGACCAATGAGCAGTTCTTC,CASSEVGTNEQFF
TRBV7-8,17,TRBD1,few,TRBJ1-5,TGTGCCAGCAGCACGCACCTAACAGGGGACGGCAATCAGCCCCAGCATTTT,CASSTHLTGDGNQPQHF
TRBV27,14,-,few,TRBJ2-5,TGTGCCAGCGCCTTACAGGGATCGGAAGAGACCCAGTACTTC,CASALQGSEETQYF
TRBV20-1,16,-,few,TRBJ2-3,TGCAGTGCTAGTCGGGCAGGGGTTGGCCCTACAGATACGCAGTATTTT,CSASRAGVGPTDTQYF
TRBV6-5,12,-,many,TRBJ2-2,TGTGCCAGCAGTTATAACACCGGGGAGCTGTTTTTT,CASSYNTGELFF
TRBV4-3,15,TRBD1,many,TRBJ2-7,TGCGCCAGCAGCGCCGGGACAGCGTTTAGGTACGAGCAGTACTTC,CASSAGTAFRYEQYF
TRBV3-1,14,-,many,TRBJ2-2,TGTGCCAGCAGCTCAAAAGACAGAGCCGGGGAGCTGTTTTTT,CASSSKDRAGELFF
TRBV10-2,15,-,few,TRBJ1-5,TGCGCCAGCAGTGAAGATTGGGGGTTAGGTCAGCCCCAGCATTTT,CASSEDWGLGQPQHF